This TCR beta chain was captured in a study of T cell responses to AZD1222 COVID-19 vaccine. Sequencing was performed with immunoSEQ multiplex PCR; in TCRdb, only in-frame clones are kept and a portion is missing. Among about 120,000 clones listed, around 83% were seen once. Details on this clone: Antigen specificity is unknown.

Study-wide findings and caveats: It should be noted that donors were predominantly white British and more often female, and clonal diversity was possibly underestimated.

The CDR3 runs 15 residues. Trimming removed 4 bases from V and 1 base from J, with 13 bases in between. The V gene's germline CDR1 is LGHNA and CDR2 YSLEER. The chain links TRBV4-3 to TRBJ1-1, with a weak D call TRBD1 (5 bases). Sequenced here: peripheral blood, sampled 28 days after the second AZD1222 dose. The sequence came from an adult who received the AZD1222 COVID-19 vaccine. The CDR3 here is CASSPSTGENTEAFF. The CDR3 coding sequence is TGCGCCAGCAGCCCCTCAACAGGTGAGAACACTGAAGCTTTCTTT.